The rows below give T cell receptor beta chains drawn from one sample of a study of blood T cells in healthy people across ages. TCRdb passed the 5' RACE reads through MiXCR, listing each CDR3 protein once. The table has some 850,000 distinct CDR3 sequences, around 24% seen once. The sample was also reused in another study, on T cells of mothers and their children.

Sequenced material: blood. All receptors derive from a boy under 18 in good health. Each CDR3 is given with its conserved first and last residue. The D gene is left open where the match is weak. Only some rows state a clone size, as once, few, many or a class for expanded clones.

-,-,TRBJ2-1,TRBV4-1,CASSQPWAKYNEQFF,TGCGCCAGCAGCCAGCCCTGGGCCAAGTACAATGAGCAGTTCTTC
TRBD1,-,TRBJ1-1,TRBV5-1,CASSPETGMNTEAFF,TGCGCCAGCAGCCCGGAGACAGGGATGAACACTGAAGCTTTCTTT
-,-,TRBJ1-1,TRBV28,CASILGGWTEAFF,TGTGCCAGCATCCTAGGGGGGTGGACTGAAGCTTTCTTT
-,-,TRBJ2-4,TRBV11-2,CASSLSHLNIQYF,TGTGCCAGCAGCTTATCGCACTTAAACATTCAGTACTTC
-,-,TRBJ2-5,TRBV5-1,CASSVGTASQETQYF,TGCGCCAGCAGCGTCGGGACGGCCAGCCAAGAGACCCAGTACTTC
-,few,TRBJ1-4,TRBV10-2,CASSPSRTSEGKLFF,TGCGCCAGCAGTCCCTCCCGGACATCCGAAGGAAAACTGTTTTTT
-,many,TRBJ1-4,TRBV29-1,CSVGGVEKLFF,TGCAGCGTTGGAGGGGTTGAAAAACTGTTTTTT
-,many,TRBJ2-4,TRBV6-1,CASSEKGSAKNIQYF,TGTGCCAGCAGTGAAAAGGGTTCAGCCAAAAACATTCAGTACTTC
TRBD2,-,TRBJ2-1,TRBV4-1,CASSQTGLAGNEQFF,TGCGCCAGCAGCCAGACCGGACTAGCCGGCAATGAGCAGTTCTTC
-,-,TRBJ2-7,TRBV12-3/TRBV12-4,CASSFASTGTHERHEQYF,TGTGCCAGCAGTTTCGCCTCAACCGGGACCCATGAACGCCACGAGCAGTACTTC
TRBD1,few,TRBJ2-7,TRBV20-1,CSARDMKGAYEQYF,TGCAGTGCTAGAGATATGAAGGGGGCGTACGAGCAGTACTTC